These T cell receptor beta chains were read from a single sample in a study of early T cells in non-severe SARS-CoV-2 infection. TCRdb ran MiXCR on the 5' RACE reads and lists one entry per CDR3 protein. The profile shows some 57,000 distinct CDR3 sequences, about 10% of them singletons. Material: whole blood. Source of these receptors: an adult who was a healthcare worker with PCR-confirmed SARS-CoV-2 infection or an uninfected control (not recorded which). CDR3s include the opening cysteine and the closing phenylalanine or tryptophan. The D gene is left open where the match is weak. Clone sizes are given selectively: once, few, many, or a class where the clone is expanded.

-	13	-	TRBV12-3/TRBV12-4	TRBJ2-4	CASQGGDKNIQYF	TGTGCCAGCCAGGGGGGTGACAAAAACATTCAGTACTTC
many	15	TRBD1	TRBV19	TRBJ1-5	CASSIVQGPSQPQHF	TGTGCCAGTAGTATAGTACAGGGGCCCAGTCAGCCCCAGCATTTT
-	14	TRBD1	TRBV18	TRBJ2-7	CASSAAGGPYEQYF	TGTGCCAGCTCAGCAGCAGGGGGCCCCTACGAGCAGTACTTC
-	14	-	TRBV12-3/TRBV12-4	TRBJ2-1	CASRPYSSYNEQFF	TGTGCCAGCAGGCCCTATAGCTCCTACAATGAGCAGTTCTTC
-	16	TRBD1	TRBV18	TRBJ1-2	CASSPSRGGLHYGYTF	TGTGCCAGCTCACCCAGCAGGGGGGGCTTGCACTATGGCTACACCTTC
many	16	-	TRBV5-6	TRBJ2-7	CASSAIQGRQTYEQYF	TGTGCCAGCAGCGCGATTCAGGGGCGGCAAACCTACGAGCAGTACTTC
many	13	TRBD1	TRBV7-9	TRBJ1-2	CASSEGQGNGYTF	TGTGCCAGCAGCGAAGGACAGGGGAATGGCTACACCTTC
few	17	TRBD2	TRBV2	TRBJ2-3	CASRRTSGGGSTDTQYF	TGTGCCAGCAGGAGGACTAGCGGGGGAGGGAGCACAGATACGCAGTATTTT
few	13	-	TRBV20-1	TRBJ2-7	CSAARPTPYEQYF	TGCAGTGCTGCTCGCCCAACCCCCTACGAGCAGTACTTC
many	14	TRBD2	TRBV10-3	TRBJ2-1	CAISGTSGVNEQFF	TGTGCCATCAGTGGGACTAGCGGGGTCAATGAGCAGTTCTTC
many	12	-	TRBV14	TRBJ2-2	CASSHYTGELFF	TGTGCCAGCAGTCATTACACCGGGGAGCTGTTTTTT
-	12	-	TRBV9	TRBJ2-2	CASSVPGPVLFF	TGTGCCAGCAGCGTACCGGGTCCAGTGCTGTTTTTT
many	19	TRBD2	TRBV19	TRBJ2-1	CASSILLTPGFAGVNEQFF	TGTGCCAGTAGTATTCTTTTAACCCCGGGCTTTGCGGGGGTCAATGAGCAGTTCTTC
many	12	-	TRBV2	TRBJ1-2	CASSGTDYGYTF	TGTGCCAGCAGTGGGACCGACTATGGCTACACCTTC
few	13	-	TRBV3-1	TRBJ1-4	CASSQDEGRVMFF	TGTGCCAGCAGCCAAGATGAGGGGAGGGTAATGTTTTTT
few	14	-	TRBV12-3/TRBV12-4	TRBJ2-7	CASTLGSVRGEQYF	TGTGCCAGCACGTTGGGGTCAGTGAGGGGCGAGCAGTACTTC
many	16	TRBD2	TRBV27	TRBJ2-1	CASTLIGLAENNEQFF	TGTGCCAGCACCCTGATCGGTCTAGCGGAAAACAATGAGCAGTTCTTC
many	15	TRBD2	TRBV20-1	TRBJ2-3	CSARVLAGGTDTQYF	TGCAGTGCTAGAGTCCTAGCGGGAGGAACAGATACGCAGTATTTT
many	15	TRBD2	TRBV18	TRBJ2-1	CASSPPSGGPFEQFF	TGTGCCAGCTCACCACCGTCGGGGGGGCCGTTTGAGCAGTTCTTC
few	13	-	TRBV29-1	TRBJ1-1	CSVGSQSNTEAFF	TGCAGCGTTGGGTCGCAGTCAAACACTGAAGCTTTCTTT
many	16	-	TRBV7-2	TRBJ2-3	CASSSSSGGGTDTQYF	TGTGCCAGCAGCTCATCGTCGGGGGGCGGCACAGATACGCAGTATTTT
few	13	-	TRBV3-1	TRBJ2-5	CASSQGRRETQYF	TGTGCCAGCAGCCAAGGGCGCAGGGAGACCCAGTACTTC
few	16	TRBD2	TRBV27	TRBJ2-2	CASSFLAGAYTGELFF	TGTGCCAGCAGTTTTCTAGCGGGGGCGTACACCGGGGAGCTGTTTTTT
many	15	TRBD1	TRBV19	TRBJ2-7	CASSIRDRGGYEQYF	TGTGCCAGTAGTATCCGGGACAGGGGAGGCTACGAGCAGTACTTC
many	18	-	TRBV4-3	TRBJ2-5	CASSQDLGGGGAGETQYF	TGCGCCAGCAGCCAAGATCTTGGGGGAGGGGGCGCCGGTGAGACCCAGTACTTC
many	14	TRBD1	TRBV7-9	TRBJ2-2	CASQGQGFPGELFF	TGTGCCAGCCAGGGACAGGGGTTCCCCGGGGAGCTGTTTTTT
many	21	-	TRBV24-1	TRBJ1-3	CATSDCPPLVAGHHSGNTIYF	TGTGCCACCAGTGATTGCCCCCCTTTAGTAGCGGGACACCACTCTGGAAACACCATATATTTT
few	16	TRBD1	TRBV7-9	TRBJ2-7	CASSSSGTGAIHEQYF	TGTGCCAGCAGCTCATCCGGGACAGGGGCTATCCACGAGCAGTACTTC
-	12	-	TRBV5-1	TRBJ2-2	CASSEYTGELFF	TGCGCCAGCAGCGAGTACACCGGGGAGCTGTTTTTT
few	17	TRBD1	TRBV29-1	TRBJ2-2	CSVGSIPGQGNTGELFF	TGCAGCGTTGGATCCATACCGGGACAGGGTAACACCGGGGAGCTGTTTTTT
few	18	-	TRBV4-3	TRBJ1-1	CASSQVEWPGQEGTEAFF	TGCGCCAGCAGCCAAGTAGAGTGGCCAGGGCAGGAAGGCACTGAAGCTTTCTTT
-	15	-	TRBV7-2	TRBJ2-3	CASSLAPLNTDTQYF	TGTGCCAGCAGCTTAGCACCCCTCAATACAGATACGCAGTATTTT
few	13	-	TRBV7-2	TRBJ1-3	CASSLAVGDTIYF	TGTGCCAGCAGCTTAGCAGTAGGGGACACCATATATTTT
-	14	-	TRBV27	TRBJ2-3	CASRTLGNTDTQYF	TGTGCCAGCAGAACACTGGGGAACACAGATACGCAGTATTTT
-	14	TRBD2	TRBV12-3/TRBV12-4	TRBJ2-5	CASSLAGGRGTQYF	TGTGCCAGCAGTCTAGCGGGAGGCCGGGGGACCCAGTACTTC
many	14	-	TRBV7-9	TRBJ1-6	CASSAGTDNSPLHF	TGTGCCAGCAGCGCCGGGACGGATAATTCACCCCTCCACTTT
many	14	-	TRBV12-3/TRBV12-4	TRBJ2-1	CASSLGIVYNEQFF	TGTGCCAGCAGTTTGGGGATCGTCTACAATGAGCAGTTCTTC
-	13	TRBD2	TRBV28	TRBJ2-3	CASRRGITDTQYF	TGTGCCAGCAGGCGGGGGATCACAGATACGCAGTATTTT
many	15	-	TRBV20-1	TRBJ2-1	CSAREAGGHGSEQFF	TGCAGTGCTAGAGAAGCTGGCGGACACGGGAGTGAGCAGTTCTTC
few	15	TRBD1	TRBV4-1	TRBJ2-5	CASSLGDRDQETQYF	TGCGCCAGCAGCCTAGGGGACAGGGACCAAGAGACCCAGTACTTC
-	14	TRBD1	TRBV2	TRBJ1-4	CASRRDRANEKLFF	TGTGCCAGCAGGCGCGACAGGGCTAATGAAAAACTGTTTTTT
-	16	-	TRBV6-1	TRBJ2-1	CASSGAAASSYNEQFF	TGTGCCAGCAGTGGGGCGGCGGCGAGCTCCTACAATGAGCAGTTCTTC
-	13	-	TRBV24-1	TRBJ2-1	CATRDQGPNEQFF	TGTGCCACCAGAGATCAGGGGCCCAATGAGCAGTTCTTC
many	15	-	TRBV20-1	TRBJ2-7	CSARDPWVGSYEQYF	TGCAGTGCTAGAGATCCGTGGGTAGGGTCCTACGAGCAGTACTTC